Following are 15 T cell receptor beta chains from one sample sequenced in a study of blood T cells in healthy people across ages. The authors ran a second PCR of 7 to 11 cycles using a sample-barcoded 5' primer and a J-beta primer mix. MiXCR was run by TCRdb on the 5' RACE reads, yielding one entry per CDR3 protein. The data contain roughly 1.7 million distinct CDR3 sequences, about 32% of them singletons. Sequences were obtained from blood. The receptor set was obtained from a woman in her thirties in good health.

The rearrangement joins TRBV18 to TRBJ2-1, with TRBD2 matching over 12 bases. V lost 5 bases, J lost 6 bases, and 5 bases stayed unmatched. The germline CDR1 and CDR2 sequences are KGHSH and LQKENI. This CDR3 spans 15 amino acids. The CDR3 DNA follows: TGTGCCAGCTCATCAACTAGCGGGGGGCCCAATGAGCAGTTCTTC. Translation: CASSSTSGGPNEQFF.

This sequence joins TRBV12-3 or TRBV12-4 and TRBJ1-1, with no clear D. With 0 bases removed from V and 3 bases from J, the gap between germline ends came to 8 bases. This CDR3 spans 14 amino acids. DNA of the CDR3: TGTGCCAGCAGTTTAGCCACAAGTGACACTGAAGCTTTCTTT. Its translation: CASSLATSDTEAFF.

There are a few counts of this clonotype. This chain uses TRBV28 with TRBJ2-3; TRBD1 agrees at 9 bases. The CDR3 loop spans 15 amino acids. CDR1 MDHEN and CDR2 SYDVKM come from the germline V gene. With V trimmed by 9 bases and J by 2 bases, 9 bases remained unmatched. CDR3 region: CASDGRDRDTDTQYF. In DNA form, the CDR3 reads TGTGCCAGTGACGGCCGGGACAGGGACACAGATACGCAGTATTTT.

As concerns this clonotype: This clone may be a read error of a much larger clone one base away. V gene TRBV12-3 or TRBV12-4 combines with J gene TRBJ2-3; possible D gene TRBD2, 5 bases. The V gene lost 2 bases and the J gene lost 6 bases, with 12 bases spanning the gap. The CDR3 is 14 amino acids. This CDR3 is CASSLLVGVDTQYF. For the CDR3, the DNA is TGTGCCAGCAGTTTACTAGTGGGAGTGGATACGCAGTATTTT.

This clonotype was seen ten or more times. The gene calls are TRBV7-2 and TRBJ2-3; no clear D. The germline gives CDR1 SGHTA, CDR2 FQGNSA. Trimming stripped 2 bases from V and 3 bases from J, with 3 bases between. The CDR3 spans 12 residues. The CDR3 DNA sequence: TGTGCCAGCAGCTTAAAAACAGATACGCAGTATTTT. It specifies CASSLKTDTQYF.

The rearrangement links TRBV7-9 to TRBJ1-2; D call uncertain. The V gene's germline CDR1 is SEHNR and CDR2 FQNEAQ (reference sequence). Trimming cost V 1 base and J 8 bases, with 11 bases left between them. The CDR3 has 13 residues. CDR3 protein: CASSLDAPGGYTF. CDR3 DNA: TGTGCCAGCAGCTTAGACGCCCCTGGCGGCTACACCTTC.

CDR3 region: CSASSSASSYNEQFF. CDR3 in DNA: TGCAGTGCTAGTTCCAGCGCTAGCTCCTACAATGAGCAGTTCTTC. V usage is TRBV20-1 and J usage is TRBJ2-1; D unclear. V lost 3 bases, J lost 0 bases, and 12 bases lay in between. CDR1 and CDR2 from the germline V gene are DFQATT and SNEGSKA (reference sequence). The CDR3 is 15 amino acids.

This clonotype was observed many times. The gene calls are TRBV20-1 and TRBJ2-7; D remains ambiguous. The CDR3 runs 13 residues. With 3 bases removed from V and 5 bases from J, the gap between germline ends came to 14 bases. CDR1 DFQATT and CDR2 SNEGSKA come from the germline V gene (reference sequence). The CDR3 bases are TGCAGTGCTAGGGGCGAGCCATCTAACGAGCAGTACTTC. Its translation is CSARGEPSNEQYF.

Only one count was recorded for this clonotype. In nucleotides, the CDR3 is TGCAGTGCTAGAGATCCCCTGAGCGGGGGGTACAATGAGCAGTTCTTC. It translates to CSARDPLSGGYNEQFF. The genes are TRBV20-1 and TRBJ2-1; TRBD2 aligns across 9 bases. CDR3 length: 16 amino acids. V lost 0 bases to trimming and J lost 4 bases; unmatched junction nucleotides: 7. Germline V gene sequence: CDR1 DFQATT, CDR2 SNEGSKA (reference sequence).

This clonotype was observed many times. The CDR3 reads CASSSIPGAYEQYF. The CDR3 region has the DNA TGTGCCAGCAGTTCAATCCCGGGGGCCTACGAGCAGTACTTC. The rearrangement uses TRBV6-5 and TRBJ2-7, with a tentative D call TRBD2 (6 bases). There are 14 residues in the CDR3. Germline V gives CDR1 MNHEY, CDR2 SVGAGI. The V end lost 4 bases, the J end lost 2 bases, and 12 bases lay between the germline ends.

In DNA form, the CDR3 reads TGTGCCAGCAGTTACTTAGATAGCAATCAGCCCCAGCATTTT. Protein: CASSYLDSNQPQHF. V gene TRBV6-2 or TRBV6-3 combines with J gene TRBJ1-5; D call uncertain. The germline V and J ends were trimmed by 1 base and 0 bases, with 4 bases remaining between them. Germline CDR1 and CDR2: MNHEY and SVGEGT. This CDR3 has 14 residues.

To note about this clonotype: An end of the junction differs from the germline gene, which may be a read error. V gene TRBV5-1 combines with J gene TRBJ2-5; 8 bases map to TRBD1. The DNA end is more similar to TRBJ2-7, so the J call may be wrong. Germline V gene lookup returns CDR1 SGHRS and CDR2 YFSETQ. This CDR3 has 15 residues. The CDR3 nucleotides are TGCACCAGCAGCGCGGCCACAGGGGGGAACTACGAGCAGTACTTC. Translation: CTSSAATGGNYEQYF.

The chain employs TRBV5-1 and TRBJ1-6; 9 nucleotides line up with TRBD1. Trimming cost V 4 bases and J 10 bases; bases outside gene matches: 6. This CDR3 region has 14 residues. Germline V gene sequence: CDR1 SGHRS, CDR2 YFSETQ. CDR3 in amino acids: CASSLDRGESPLHF. The CDR3 DNA is TGCGCCAGCAGCCTCGACAGGGGGGAGTCACCCCTCCACTTT.

This clonotype was counted ten times or more. The chain employs TRBV29-1 and TRBJ2-1; TRBD2 agrees at 11 bases. After removal of 2 bases from V and 7 bases from J, the junction contained 4 bases not matched to a gene. Germline lookup yields CDR1 SQVTM and CDR2 ANQGSEA. The CDR3 sequence is 14 residues long. CDR3 DNA sequence: TGCAGCGTTGAACGGCTAGCGGGGGGTAATGAGCAGTTCTTC. Protein: CSVERLAGGNEQFF.

V usage is TRBV6-1 and J usage is TRBJ2-1; tentatively, D is TRBD1 (6 bases). Germline V gene sequence: CDR1 MNHNS, CDR2 SASEGT. This CDR3 is 14 amino acids long. The ends were cut back, 7 bases at V and 9 bases at J, with 19 bases in the middle. This CDR3 reads CASNPDRVLPEQFF. CDR3 in DNA: TGTGCCAGCAATCCGGACAGAGTCCTGCCTGAGCAGTTCTTC.